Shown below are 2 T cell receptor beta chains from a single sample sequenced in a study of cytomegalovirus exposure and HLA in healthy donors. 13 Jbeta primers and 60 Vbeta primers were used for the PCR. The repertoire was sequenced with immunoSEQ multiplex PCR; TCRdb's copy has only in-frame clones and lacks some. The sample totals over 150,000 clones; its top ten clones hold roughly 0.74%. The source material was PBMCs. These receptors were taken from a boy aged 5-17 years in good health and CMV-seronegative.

CDR3 nucleotides: TGTGCCAGCAGCTGGAGGGAGACCCAGTACTTC. This encodes CASSWRETQYF. V is TRBV5-4 and J is TRBJ2-5; weak D call: TRBD2 (5 bases). The germline gives CDR1 SGHNT, CDR2 YYREEE (reference sequence). The ends were cut back, 3 bases at V and 5 bases at J, with 5 bases in the middle. There are 11 residues in the CDR3. The full variable domain, with the rest looked up from reference TRBV5-4 and TRBJ2-5, is ETGVTQSPTHLIKTRGQQVTLRCSSQSGHNTVSWYQQALGQGPQFIFQYYREEENGRGNFPPRFSGLQFPNYSSELNVNALELDDSALYLCASSWRETQYFGPGTRLLVL.

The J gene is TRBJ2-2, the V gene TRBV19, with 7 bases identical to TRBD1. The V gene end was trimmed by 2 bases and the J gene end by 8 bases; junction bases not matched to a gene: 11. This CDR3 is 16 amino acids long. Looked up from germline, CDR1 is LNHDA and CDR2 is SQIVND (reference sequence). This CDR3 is CASSIMGDSLLGELFF. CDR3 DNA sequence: TGTGCCAGTAGTATAATGGGGGACAGCCTCTTAGGGGAGCTGTTTTTT.